The clone carrying this T cell receptor beta chain was counted many times. The antigen remains undetermined. The sample originates from a study of beta chain features in type 1 diabetes. Points from the study as a whole: In the patient group, naive, central memory and Treg TCRB repertoires seemed more alike than in the healthy donor group. In patients and controls equally, PCR might favor templates that are shorter.

Isolated RNA was reverse transcribed in full, so expressed TCRB transcripts were sequenced. Generated by immunoSEQ multiplex PCR, the TCRdb table keeps only in-frame clones and is missing some. The sample lists hundreds of thousands of clones, roughly 16% occurring once. The V gene lost 4 bases and the J gene lost 5 bases, with 5 bases spanning the gap. This CDR3 region has 12 residues. Germline V gives CDR1 SGHTA, CDR2 FQGNSA. The source is a man aged 18 to 29 in good health. The chain joins TRBV7-2 to TRBJ2-2; D is unresolved. The sample was naive CD4+ T cells from blood. The CDR3 sequence: CASSWATGELFF. In nucleotides, the CDR3 is TGTGCCAGCAGCTGGGCAACCGGGGAGCTGTTTTTT. Based on the CDR3 plus reference TRBV7-2 and TRBJ2-2, the full variable domain is GAGVSQSPSNKVTEKGKDVELRCDPISGHTALYWYRQSLGQGLEFLIYFQGNSAPDKSGLPSDRFSAERTGGSVSTLTIQRTQQEDSAVYLCASSWATGELFFGEGSRLTVL.